This T cell receptor (beta chain) was recorded in a study of chemoradiotherapy in HPV16-positive cancers. Study-level findings and limits: Candidate HPV-specific clones and E7-related TCR motifs grew in tumor during treatment.

Generated by immunoSEQ multiplex PCR, the TCRdb table keeps only in-frame clones and is missing some. The sample records some 25,000 clones, 94% being singletons. Notes on this clone: Its antigen remains unknown.

The CDR3 consists of 13 residues. The V gene's germline CDR1 is SQVTM and CDR2 ANQGSEA. V lost 4 bases to trimming and J lost 5 bases, with 15 bases between them. The chain employs TRBV29-1 and TRBJ2-7, with TRBD1 as a possible D gene (6 bases). The receptor was isolated from a human donor with HPV-associated anogenital cancer. Sampling was carried out from a patient who underwent chemoradiotherapy. The DNA of the CDR3 is TGCAGCGTTGTGGGCAGGGGTACCCACGAGCAGTACTTC. Its translation: CSVVGRGTHEQYF.